The text below deals with one T cell receptor (beta chain). Its antigen target is currently unknown. The record has no base qualities; no much larger clone is one base away. Using the deep immunoSEQ assay, multiplex PCR amplified TCR CDR3 regions from genomic DNA. Extracted genomic DNA from each cell subset was distributed evenly across all wells of several immunoSEQ 96-well plates, and each plate was treated as a replicate. For unsorted PBMC, roughly 0.3 ug of genomic DNA, equivalent to around 30,000 T cell genomes, went into each replicate PCR. Unsorted PBMC genomic DNA was sequenced across ten immunoSEQ deep assay plates. Purified libraries were measured with a Qubit 3.0 fluorometer, size-checked on a Bioanalyzer 2100, and measured again with the KAPA Library Quantification kit. Every immunoSEQ 96-well plate was sequenced on a dedicated single-read 150-cycle Illumina NextSeq 550 flow cell. The authors processed their data as follows. Because the immunoSEQ output held only junctional sequences and lacked quality scores, the filtering could not match the filtering applied to full-length reads. To assign V/J genes and CDR3, sequences were annotated against IMGT germline references using PyIR, a Python wrapper for IgBLAST v1.9. Reads were removed for weak V/J assignments (E-value above 1e-6), missing CDR3, stop codons, out-of-frame junctions, or ambiguous translated residues. A V3J clonotype was defined by an identical inferred V gene, J gene, and CDR3 amino acid sequence. The percentage overlap between two repertoires was calculated by dividing the number of shared unique clonotypes by the size of the smaller repertoire. Richness of each repertoire was evaluated using RTK rarefaction, the Chao1 estimator, and Recon v2.1 estimates of unobserved clonotypes. Held by TCRdb, this immuneACCESS table contains in-frame sequences only and omits some clones. Under half of the omission traces to an unresolved V gene where checked; the cause of the rest is unknown. The D gene and trimming were derived from the DNA, and the V and J assignments and clone size from that table. Counted in this sample were about 520,000 clones; approximately 82% of them appeared once. The ten most abundant clones make up around 12% of the sample.

The donors were healthy, HIV-negative adults with no recently reported acute infections or vaccinations. Every donor was a Caucasian adult living in Nashville, Tennessee, USA. In the unsorted samples, some 100 million PBMCs were counted, and genomic DNA was extracted using the QIAamp DNA Blood Mini kit. Blood was obtained by leukapheresis, after which PBMCs were separated by Ficoll-Histopaque density gradient centrifugation and cryopreserved in liquid nitrogen vapor phase. CDR1 and CDR2, per the germline V gene, are SNHLY and FYNNEI. V and J lose 4 bases and 5 bases, and a span of 9 bases separates them. The CDR3 holds 12 amino acids from the cysteine to the phenylalanine. The sequence is cut down to CDR3 DNA, 36 bases in frame from base 1. This specimen belongs to a study of shared clonotypes between healthy human individuals (dated by TCRdb to the early 2020s). With regard to the full study: The cohort included three men and a couple of women between 18 and 49 years of age. Between about 0.9 and 8.9 billion PBMCs per donor were obtained by leukapheresis. To estimate repertoire size and how much clonotypes are shared between individuals, the study performed deep sequencing of blood TCR repertoires from about five healthy adults. Different laboratories and diverse techniques were used to prepare libraries and sequence TCR repertoires, to increase sequencing depth and limit assay-specific biases.

What the study reported, not specific to this receptor: Pairwise subsampling indicated that sequencing depth was expected to affect the degree of clonotype sharing among donors. Only blood was sampled, and tissue TCR repertoires likely differ from those in blood. Because the study included a small number of donors, the genetic and exposure-history diversity represented was limited.

This clonotype was sampled from a woman aged 40 to 55 in good health. Some clones in this sample may be carry-over from other donors' samples. Sequencing input: PBMCs. Recombination connected TRBV2 to TRBJ2-7; TRBD2 is possibly the D segment (7 matching bases). The base sequence is TGTGCCAGCAGTGGAGGGGGGGACGAGCAGTACTTC. Its translation is CASSGGGDEQYF. Full variable domain (CDR3 extended with the reference TRBV2 and TRBJ2-7 proteins): EPEVTQTPSHQVTQMGQEVILRCVPISNHLYFYWYRQILGQKVEFLVSFYNNEISEKSEIFDDQFSVERPDGSNFTLKIRSTKLEDSAMYFCASSGGGDEQYFGPGTRLTVT.